This T cell receptor (beta chain) was captured by sequencing in a study of beta chain features in type 1 diabetes. Reverse transcription of all isolated RNA meant that expressed TCRB transcripts were sequenced. Using immunoSEQ multiplex PCR, the repertoire was profiled, and TCRdb retains in-frame clones only, with some absent. In the table there are more than 150,000 clones, around 13% of which are singletons. The CDR3 consists of 14 residues. Trimming left V 0 bases short and J 6 bases short, with 9 bases between. Germline-derived CDR1 and CDR2 are ENHRY and SYGVKD. The gene calls are TRBV10-3 and TRBJ1-5; D gene uncertain. Specimen: central memory CD4+ T cells from blood. The TCR was taken from a woman aged 18 to 35 in good health. CDR3 DNA: TGTGCCATCAGTGAGTCCTCGGGGAGTCAGCCCCAGCATTTT. Its translation: CAISESSGSQPQHF.